One sample yielded the 28 T cell receptor beta chains listed below, sequenced in a study of patients and donors after allogeneic stem cell transplantation. TCRdb independently ran MiXCR on the RT-PCR reads; one entry per CDR3 protein. The sample includes about 960,000 distinct CDR3 sequences, about 20% of them seen just once. Sample: blood, either unsorted or a sorted T cell fraction (not recorded which). These receptors all come from a human donor who was either an allogeneic HSCT recipient or a stem cell or donor lymphocyte infusion donor (not recorded which). It is not recorded whose cells these are; they may come from a transplant donor.

V and J are TRBV7-9 and TRBJ2-1, with D tentatively TRBD1 (6 bases). Trimming cost V 5 bases and J 0 bases, with 11 bases left between them. CDR3 length: 15 residues. Germline V gives CDR1 SEHNR, CDR2 FQNEAQ (reference sequence). The CDR3 DNA reads as TGTGCCAGCAGCGAAGGACAGATCTCCTACAATGAGCAGTTCTTC. As protein: CASSEGQISYNEQFF.

In its sample, this clonotype was seen many times. This sequence joins TRBV7-2 and TRBJ1-2; D is unclear. The CDR3 is 14 amino acids. The V gene's germline CDR1 is SGHTA and CDR2 FQGNSA. V was trimmed by 3 bases and J by 2 bases, leaving 10 bases between them. Written as DNA, the CDR3 is TGTGCCAGCAGCTTTTCGGGCCTAAACTATGGCTACACCTTC. This codes for CASSFSGLNYGYTF.

The J gene is TRBJ2-3, the V gene TRBV5-1, with a tentative D call TRBD2 (7 bases). Germline V gene data show CDR1 as SGHRS and CDR2 as YFSETQ. CDR3 length: 15 residues. Trimming pared 3 bases from V and 0 bases from J, leaving 11 bases between. The CDR3: CASSSRGGSTDTQYF. CDR3 DNA: TGCGCCAGCAGCTCTAGGGGGGGCAGCACAGATACGCAGTATTTT.

In this sample, this clonotype turned up a few times. The J gene is TRBJ2-5, the V gene TRBV9, with D perhaps assigned TRBD1 or TRBD2 (5 bases each). The CDR3 has 13 amino acids. Germline V gene data show CDR1 as SGDLS and CDR2 as YYNGEE. Trimming removed 3 bases from V and 3 bases from J, with 9 bases in between. The CDR3 loop is CASSDGAEETQYF. DNA for the CDR3: TGTGCCAGCAGCGACGGGGCGGAAGAGACCCAGTACTTC.

The rearrangement uses TRBV7-2 and TRBJ1-2; 7 nucleotides match TRBD1. The CDR3 spans 17 residues. The V segment lost 2 bases and the J segment 8 bases; nucleotides outside the gene matches: 17. Germline CDR1 and CDR2: SGHTA and FQGNSA. CDR3 protein: CASSLTRRKTGLGGYTF. CDR3 coding DNA: TGTGCCAGCAGCTTAACCCGACGAAAGACAGGGCTGGGCGGCTACACCTTC.

This clonotype was counted only a few times. The chain recombines TRBV7-9 with TRBJ2-1; tentatively, D is TRBD2 (6 bases). The CDR3 runs 15 residues. Trimming left V 1 base short and J 6 bases short, with 13 bases between. In germline, CDR1 is SEHNR, CDR2 FQNEAQ (reference sequence). The CDR3 region has the DNA TGTGCCAGCAGCTTAGTCACTAGCCCCCGCAATGAGCAGTTCTTC. Translated, it gives CASSLVTSPRNEQFF.

The rearrangement uses TRBV18 and TRBJ2-7; TRBD2 agrees at 10 bases. Trimming took 3 bases from V and 4 from J; bases not matched to a gene: 6. CDR1 and CDR2 from the germline V gene are KGHSH and LQKENI. The CDR3 spans 15 residues. CDR3 coding DNA: TGTGCCAGCTCACCCGGTAGCGGGGGGCAGTACGAGCAGTACTTC. Residues: CASSPGSGGQYEQYF.

The chain is built from TRBV12-3 or TRBV12-4 and TRBJ2-7, with D possibly being TRBD1 or TRBD2 (5 bases each). V lost 6 bases and J 6 bases, leaving 12 bases between the germline ends. There are 12 residues in the CDR3. The CDR3 sequence: CASRAVGTEQYF. Written as DNA, the CDR3 is TGTGCCAGCAGGGCCGTCGGGACCGAGCAGTACTTC.

This clonotype was counted a few times. The chain has TRBV4-3 and TRBJ1-4, with D unclear. This CDR3 contains 14 residues. Germline lookup yields CDR1 LGHNA and CDR2 YSLEER. V lost 2 bases and J lost 6, with 10 bases in between. CDR3 sequence: CASSQRGPYEKLFF. CDR3 DNA sequence: TGCGCCAGCAGCCAAAGAGGGCCCTATGAAAAACTGTTTTTT.

This clonotype was counted between two and nine times. The rearrangement uses TRBV20-1 and TRBJ2-5; 10 nucleotides align to TRBD2. The V gene end was trimmed by 3 bases and the J gene end by 1 base; junction bases not matched to a gene: 8. The germline V gene has CDR1 DFQATT and CDR2 SNEGSKA (reference sequence). This CDR3 has 16 amino acids. The CDR3 loop reads CSARTSSGGPQETQYF. The CDR3 DNA is TGCAGTGCTAGGACCTCTAGCGGGGGACCCCAAGAGACCCAGTACTTC.

This clonotype turned up a few times. The gene calls are TRBV6-1 and TRBJ2-7; tentatively, D is TRBD1 (6 bases). Germline loops: CDR1 MNHNS, CDR2 SASEGT. There are 15 residues in the CDR3. V was shortened by 7 bases and J by 7 bases, with 23 bases between the two germline ends. Here the CDR3 DNA reads TGTGCCAGCACCACCATCTCCGGGACAACGACAGAGCAGTACTTC. Protein product: CASTTISGTTTEQYF.

The V and J genes are TRBV6-1 and TRBJ1-3; D not resolved. The CDR3 extends over 14 amino acids. V lost 6 bases to trimming and J lost 0 bases, with 9 bases between them. CDR1 and CDR2 (germline): MNHNS, SASEGT. This CDR3 is CASSAAGSGNTIYF. The CDR3 region has the DNA TGTGCCAGCAGCGCCGCAGGCTCTGGAAACACCATATATTTT.

This clonotype was seen repeatedly, ten times or more. V usage is TRBV12-3 or TRBV12-4 and J usage is TRBJ1-6; D ambiguous. This CDR3 has 18 residues. V lost 3 bases, J lost 6 bases, and 21 bases lay in between. In DNA form, the CDR3 reads TGTGCCAGCAGTTTTCGGTCAGCCCCTTCCTCGGCTAATTCACCCCTCCACTTT. This translates into CASSFRSAPSSANSPLHF.

This clonotype has at least ten counts. V usage is TRBV7-2 and J usage is TRBJ2-2; D gene unclear. Trimming cost V 1 base and J 1 base, with 7 bases left between them. This CDR3 is 15 amino acids long. Per germline, CDR1 SGHTA and CDR2 FQGNSA. The chain's CDR3 is CASSLDTLNTGELFF. CDR3 DNA sequence: TGTGCCAGCAGCTTAGACACTTTGAACACCGGGGAGCTGTTTTTT.

This clonotype appeared a few times. V gene TRBV18 combines with J gene TRBJ2-3; the D gene is possibly TRBD2 (6 bases). CDR1 is KGHSH and CDR2 is LQKENI in the germline V gene. This CDR3 is 14 amino acids long. V dropped 5 bases and J dropped 2 bases, with 11 bases sitting between them. The CDR3 nucleotides are TGTGCCAGCTCAAGGGCGGGACCCACAGATACGCAGTATTTT. Translating it yields CASSRAGPTDTQYF.

This clonotype has ten or more counts. The chain employs TRBV20-1 and TRBJ2-1, with 12 bases fitting TRBD2. V was pared by 3 bases and J by 7 bases, with 1 base of the junction left unmatched. From germline, CDR1 is DFQATT and CDR2 SNEGSKA (reference sequence). The CDR3 totals 13 residues. DNA for the CDR3: TGCAGTGCTAGGACTAGCGGGAGAAATGAGCAGTTCTTC. Its translation is CSARTSGRNEQFF.

V and J are TRBV2 and TRBJ2-1, with 7 bases lining up with TRBD2. The CDR3 is 14 amino acids. Germline V gene data show CDR1 as SNHLY and CDR2 as FYNNEI. With V trimmed by 6 bases and J by 0 bases, 2 bases remained unmatched. The DNA of the CDR3 is TGTGCCAGCAGGCGGGAGAACTCCTACAATGAGCAGTTCTTC. Protein sequence: CASRRENSYNEQFF.

This clonotype was counted a few times. The CDR3 coding sequence is TGTGCCAGCAGCCATCCGATGAATTTCGCCGGGGAGCTGTTTTTT. It codes for CASSHPMNFAGELFF. The chain joins TRBV5-6 to TRBJ2-2, with unresolved D. Germline CDR1 is SGHDT and CDR2 is YYEEEE. V shed 4 bases and J shed 6 bases, with 16 bases lying between them. This CDR3 comprises 15 residues.

This clonotype has a count of ten or more. The chain recombines TRBV12-3 or TRBV12-4 with TRBJ2-1; D is ambiguous. This CDR3 has 14 residues. Trimming removed 0 bases from V and 6 bases from J, with 9 bases in between. The CDR3 bases are TGTGCCAGCAGTTTAGCGCGTACAGTCAATGAGCAGTTCTTC. Its protein product is CASSLARTVNEQFF.

This chain uses TRBV5-1 with TRBJ2-1; TRBD2 aligns across 11 bases. V was clipped by 0 bases and J by 6 bases; unmatched bases: 2. Germline CDR1 reads SGHRS; CDR2 reads YFSETQ. This CDR3 is built from 15 residues. The chain's CDR3 is CASSLEGTSGNEQFF. The CDR3 nucleotides are TGCGCCAGCAGCTTGGAGGGGACTAGCGGCAATGAGCAGTTCTTC.

This chain joins TRBV25-1 and TRBJ2-7, with TRBD1 matching over 7 bases. The V gene's germline CDR1 is MGHDK and CDR2 SYGVNS. The CDR3 contains 14 residues. Germline trimming cut 3 bases from V and 1 base from J; bases unmatched to any gene: 3. The CDR3 DNA reads as TGTGCCAGCAGTGATTGGACAGGTTCCTACGAGCAGTACTTC. This codes for CASSDWTGSYEQYF.

Only a few counts were recorded for this clonotype. DNA of the CDR3: TGCGCCAGCAGCCATCCGCATCCGGGACTAGCGGGACAAAAGGCTAGCACAGATACGCAGTATTTT. Protein product: CASSHPHPGLAGQKASTDTQYF. The rearrangement links TRBV4-1 to TRBJ2-3; 13 positions agree with TRBD2. V shed 3 bases, J shed 0 bases, and the junction held 18 bases outside the gene matches. The CDR3 has 22 residues. Germline lookup yields CDR1 MGHRA and CDR2 YSYEKL.

This clonotype was detected a few times. The chain carries TRBV5-1 and TRBJ2-1; 14 positions agree with TRBD2. The V gene's germline CDR1 is SGHRS and CDR2 YFSETQ. The CDR3 extends over 18 amino acids. The V and J ends lost 6 bases and 4 bases, in that order; junction bases with no gene match: 12. DNA of the CDR3: TGCGCCAGCACCCAAGCGGGACTAGCGGGAGTAAAATACAATGAGCAGTTCTTC. Protein: CASTQAGLAGVKYNEQFF. Full variable domain (missing parts from reference TRBV5-1 and TRBJ2-1): KAGVTQTPRYLIKTRGQQVTLSCSPISGHRSVSWYQQTPGQGLQFLFEYFSETQRNKGNFPGRFSGRQFSNSRSEMNVSTLELGDSALYLCASTQAGLAGVKYNEQFFGPGTRLTVL.

This clonotype was counted only a few times. The chain uses TRBV5-5 and TRBJ1-1; D unresolved. CDR1 and CDR2 from the germline V gene are SGHKS and YYEKEE (reference sequence). Trimming pared 0 bases from V and 8 bases from J, leaving 8 bases between. CDR3 length: 12 residues. CDR3 bases: TGTGCCAGCAGCTTGGCGCACCTCGAAGCTTTCTTT. This gives the protein CASSLAHLEAFF.

The chain employs TRBV13 and TRBJ1-6; tentative D call: TRBD1 (6 bases). This CDR3 contains 15 residues. Germline V gene lookup returns CDR1 PRHDT and CDR2 FYEKMQ (reference sequence). V was shortened by 0 bases and J by 9 bases, with 12 bases between the two germline ends. The CDR3 nucleotides read TGTGCCAGCAGCTTAGGCCCGACAGGAATTTCACCCCTCCACTTT. This gives the protein CASSLGPTGISPLHF.

The chain combines TRBV6-5 with TRBJ2-7; D is ambiguous. The V gene's germline CDR1 is MNHEY and CDR2 SVGAGI. V lost 4 bases, J lost 3 bases, and 13 bases lay in between. This CDR3 is built from 14 residues. This CDR3 is CASSSATWVYEQYF. CDR3 DNA: TGTGCCAGCAGTTCTGCTACCTGGGTCTACGAGCAGTACTTC.

The chain has TRBV7-8 and TRBJ2-3, with D hard to call. The CDR3 sequence is 15 residues long. Germline CDR1 is SGHVS and CDR2 is FQNEAQ. Trimming removed 1 base from V and 8 bases from J, with 16 bases in between. This CDR3 is CASSLEGLGVRTQYF. As DNA, the CDR3 is TGTGCCAGCAGCTTAGAAGGCCTTGGAGTACGTACGCAGTATTTT. The whole variable domain, remainder taken from reference TRBV7-8 and TRBJ2-3, is GAGVSQSPRYKVAKRGQDVALRCDPISGHVSLFWYQQALGQGPEFLTYFQNEAQLDKSGLPSDRFFAERPEGSVSTLKIQRTQQEDSAVYLCASSLEGLGVRTQYFGPGTRLTVL.

There are a few counts of this clonotype. The rearrangement links TRBV20-1 to TRBJ2-5; D not certain. Trimming took 0 bases from V and 2 from J, leaving 13 bases between them. CDR3 length: 15 residues. The germline CDR1 and CDR2 sequences are DFQATT and SNEGSKA (reference sequence). The CDR3 DNA reads TGCAGTGCTAGAGATCTTGTACCCGTGCAAGAGACCCAGTACTTC. This translates into CSARDLVPVQETQYF.